Presented here are 24 T cell receptor beta chains from one specimen sequenced in a study of blood T cells in healthy people across ages. Sample-barcoded 5' priming and a J-beta primer mix drove a second PCR of roughly 7 to 11 cycles. Via MiXCR, TCRdb re-called the 5' RACE reads, giving one row per CDR3 protein. In the table there are 1.2 million to 1.5 million distinct CDR3 sequences, approximately 59% of which are singletons. Specimen: blood. These receptor sequences come from a man between 18 and 35 years old in good health.

In this sample, this clonotype turned up a few times. V is TRBV2 and J is TRBJ2-7, with TRBD2 matching 8 bases. The CDR3 sequence is 14 residues long. Germline V gene sequence: CDR1 SNHLY, CDR2 FYNNEI. The ends lost 7 bases at V and 0 bases at J; junction bases unmatched: 5. The CDR3 DNA reads TGTGCCAGCACTGCACTAGCGGCCTCCTACGAGCAGTACTTC. This encodes CASTALAASYEQYF.

This chain connects TRBV4-3 to TRBJ2-4; a possible D gene is TRBD1 (6 bases). CDR1 is LGHNA, CDR2 YSLEER, per germline. Trimming removed 3 bases at V and 1 base at J, with 16 bases between. The CDR3 is made up of 17 amino acids. The CDR3 is CASSQSYRVLAKNIQYF. DNA of the CDR3: TGCGCCAGCAGCCAGAGCTACAGGGTATTGGCCAAAAACATTCAGTACTTC.

The rearrangement uses TRBV13 and TRBJ1-1; D remains ambiguous. V gave up 3 bases and J gave up 1 base, with 18 bases separating them. This CDR3 has 17 amino acids. Germline CDR1 and CDR2: PRHDT and FYEKMQ (reference sequence). CDR3 protein: CASSFPLGRPRNTEAFF. The CDR3 bases are TGTGCCAGCAGCTTCCCTCTTGGGAGACCAAGGAACACTGAAGCTTTCTTT.

This clonotype was observed a handful of times. The rearrangement links TRBV12-3 or TRBV12-4 to TRBJ2-1; perhaps D is TRBD1 or TRBD2 (5 bases each). Trimming shortened V by 3 bases and J by 8 bases, and 14 bases separated the two germline ends. This CDR3 has 14 amino acids. CDR3 sequence: CASSFTGTDDEQFF. The CDR3 DNA reads as TGTGCCAGCAGTTTTACCGGGACGGACGATGAGCAGTTCTTC.

The chain carries TRBV27 and TRBJ2-7, with D perhaps assigned TRBD1 or TRBD2 (6 bases each). The J call is doubtful: the DNA matches TRBJ2-5 better. This CDR3 is 15 amino acids long. Germline loops: CDR1 MNHEY, CDR2 SMNVEV (reference sequence). The CDR3 DNA is TGTGCCAGCAGTTTATTGGAGGGGGGCCAAGAGACCCAGTACTTC. It codes for CASSLLEGGQETQYF.

The rearrangement uses TRBV20-1 and TRBJ1-1, with D tentatively TRBD1 (5 bases). The CDR3 is made up of 13 amino acids. V shed 6 bases and J shed 0 bases, with 11 bases lying between them. Per germline, CDR1 DFQATT and CDR2 SNEGSKA (reference sequence). CDR3 DNA: TGCAGTGCCGGGGGTAGTATGAACACTGAAGCTTTCTTT. This translates into CSAGGSMNTEAFF.

This chain links TRBV21-1 with TRBJ2-7. TRBV21-1 is a pseudogene. The CDR3 sequence is 16 residues long. In nucleotides, the CDR3 is TGTGCCAGCAGCAAATTCTCCGCCGATATAGGGAACGAGCAGTACTTC. Residues: CASSKFSADIGNEQYF.

This clonotype was found a few times. The J gene is TRBJ2-1, the V gene TRBV20-1; tentatively, D is TRBD1 (5 bases). The J call may not be correct, given that the DNA end is closer to TRBJ2-7. The length of the CDR3 is 13 residues. CDR1 and CDR2 (germline): DFQATT, SNEGSKA (reference sequence). The DNA of the CDR3 is TGCAGTGCTAGAAGTCCCAGGGTCAACGAGCAGTACTTC. Its translation: CSARSPRVNEQYF.

In DNA form, the CDR3 reads TGCGCCAGCAGCCGCGAGACAGGGGGCGCCTACGAGCAGTACTTC. Its translation is CASSRETGGAYEQYF. V usage is TRBV4-1 and J usage is TRBJ2-5, with TRBD1 identical over 10 bases. The DNA end lines up better with TRBJ2-7; the J call may be wrong. The V gene's germline CDR1 is MGHRA and CDR2 YSYEKL. There are 15 residues in the CDR3.

The V and J genes are TRBV29-1 and TRBJ2-3; D unresolved. V dropped 7 bases and J dropped 2 bases, with 13 bases sitting between them. From germline, CDR1 is SQVTM and CDR2 ANQGSEA. The CDR3 loop spans 13 amino acids. The DNA of the CDR3 is TGCAGCGCCAGAGGTCCGTACACAGATACGCAGTATTTT. This translates into CSARGPYTDTQYF.

CDR3 in amino acids: CASSQGAGGIYEQYF. For the CDR3, the DNA is TGCGCCAGCAGCCAAGGGGCAGGGGGAATCTACGAGCAGTACTTC. This chain uses TRBV4-1 with TRBJ2-5, with 7 bases fitting TRBD1. The end of the DNA is better explained by TRBJ2-7, so the J call may be wrong. Germline lookup yields CDR1 MGHRA and CDR2 YSYEKL. This CDR3 is 15 amino acids long.

The chain employs TRBV6-1 and TRBJ1-5; no firm D call. The V and J ends lost 4 bases and 0 bases respectively, with 13 bases between them. The CDR3 is made up of 16 amino acids. Germline CDR1 is MNHNS and CDR2 is SASEGT. CDR3 DNA sequence: TGTGCCAGCAGTGCTCTCTCTGCGGGTAGCAATCAGCCCCAGCATTTT. As protein: CASSALSAGSNQPQHF.

The chain combines TRBV4-1 with TRBJ2-7; D not certain. V gave up 4 bases and J gave up 1 base, with 11 bases separating them. Looked up from germline, CDR1 is MGHRA and CDR2 is YSYEKL. The CDR3 length is 14 residues. CDR3 DNA sequence: TGCGCCAGCAGCCCGCAGACGGTATCCTACGAGCAGTACTTC. Amino acids: CASSPQTVSYEQYF.

The sample holds many counts of this clonotype. The chain is built from TRBV29-1 and TRBJ1-2, with D unclear. CDR1 SQVTM and CDR2 ANQGSEA come from the germline V gene. The CDR3 consists of 10 residues. V dropped 4 bases and J dropped 8 bases, with 8 bases sitting between them. CDR3 in amino acids: CSVGNGGYTF. CDR3 nucleotide sequence: TGCAGCGTTGGGAACGGCGGCTACACCTTC.

The chain joins TRBV3-1 to TRBJ2-7; D remains unclear. The V gene lost 4 bases and the J gene lost 4 bases, with 11 bases spanning the gap. Germline CDR1 reads LGHDT; CDR2 reads YNNKEL (reference sequence). CDR3 length equals 13 residues. For the CDR3, the DNA is TGTGCCAGCAGCCTATCTGAAGGGTACGAGCAGTACTTC. It specifies CASSLSEGYEQYF.

This clonotype is a singleton in its sample. The chain couples TRBV10-3 to TRBJ1-1; D perhaps matches TRBD1 (5 bases). The CDR3 spans 15 residues. Germline-derived CDR1 and CDR2 are ENHRY and SYGVKD. The V and J ends lost 5 bases and 0 bases respectively, with 13 bases between them. The DNA of the CDR3 is TGTGCCATCAGTCAGTTGGAGGGGTTGAACACTGAAGCTTTCTTT. This encodes CAISQLEGLNTEAFF.

V is TRBV5-1 and J is TRBJ1-2; tentative D call: TRBD1 (5 bases). This CDR3 region has 14 residues. V was trimmed by 4 bases and J by 3 bases, leaving 13 bases between them. Per germline, CDR1 SGHRS and CDR2 YFSETQ. The CDR3 region is CASSQGGVHYGYTF. CDR3 coding DNA: TGCGCCAGCAGCCAAGGAGGGGTTCACTATGGCTACACCTTC.

This clonotype was seen only a few times. This chain connects TRBV29-1 to TRBJ2-1; 13 bases map to TRBD2. The V and J ends lost 5 bases and 9 bases, in that order; junction bases with no gene match: 4. Germline V gene lookup returns CDR1 SQVTM and CDR2 ANQGSEA. This CDR3 comprises 13 residues. The CDR3 coding sequence is TGCAGCGTTACTAGCGGGAGGGTAGGTGAGCAGTTCTTC. Amino acids: CSVTSGRVGEQFF.

The rearrangement links TRBV7-9 to TRBJ1-5; 8 positions match TRBD1. Germline CDR1 reads SEHNR; CDR2 reads FQNEAQ (reference sequence). V was clipped by 1 base and J by 14 bases; unmatched bases: 4. CDR3 length: 12 amino acids. The CDR3 region is CASSLGGQAKHF. The CDR3 DNA follows: TGTGCCAGCAGCTTAGGGGGACAGGCAAAGCATTTT.

J is TRBJ2-7 and V is TRBV28, with 7 nucleotides matching TRBD1. V dropped 1 base and J dropped 2; count of bases not matched to a gene: 2. CDR1 MDHEN and CDR2 SYDVKM come from the germline V gene. The CDR3 contains 14 residues. CDR3 loop: CASSLLGQPYEQYF. CDR3 nucleotides: TGTGCCAGCAGTTTATTGGGACAGCCCTACGAGCAGTACTTC.

This clonotype was seen only a few times. The CDR3 sequence: CSVVLAGITDTQYF. As DNA, the CDR3 is TGCAGCGTTGTTTTGGCAGGGATAACAGATACGCAGTATTTT. The chain has TRBV29-1 and TRBJ2-3, with D perhaps TRBD1 (5 bases). Germline lookup yields CDR1 SQVTM and CDR2 ANQGSEA. This CDR3 comprises 14 residues. Trimming pared 4 bases from V and 3 bases from J, leaving 14 bases between.

The chain combines TRBV27 with TRBJ2-7, with 12 nucleotides matching TRBD1. The CDR3 runs to 17 residues. V trimming: 5 bases; J trimming: 2 bases; junction bases outside the gene matches: 10. Germline V gene sequence: CDR1 MNHEY, CDR2 SMNVEV (reference sequence). CDR3 loop: CASSLSSGTGGAYEQYF. CDR3 DNA: TGTGCCAGCAGTCTCTCATCTGGGACAGGGGGCGCCTACGAGCAGTACTTC.

The chain recombines TRBV18 with TRBJ2-7; D remains unclear. Germline V lookup: CDR1 KGHSH, CDR2 LQKENI. Deletions cut 6 bases from V and 4 bases from J, with 13 bases between. The CDR3 spans 13 residues. DNA for the CDR3: TGTGCCAGCTCTCGGCGGAGATTTTACGAGCAGTACTTC. Residues: CASSRRRFYEQYF.

The chain couples TRBV27 to TRBJ2-2; D is possibly TRBD1 (6 bases). The V and J ends lost 7 bases and 2 bases respectively, with 14 bases between them. Germline values: CDR1 MNHEY, CDR2 SMNVEV (reference sequence). The CDR3 runs to 15 residues. The CDR3: CASTSIRGNTGELFF. Here the CDR3 DNA reads TGTGCCAGCACCTCAATCAGGGGAAACACCGGGGAGCTGTTTTTT.